This T cell receptor beta chain was documented in a study of blood T cell repertoires in COVID-19. Whole-study context: Sites across the United States, Italy and Spain contributed samples from acute and convalescent COVID-19. Sample material is recorded as cDNA or gDNA derived from T cells, B-cell-depleted T cells, or PBMCs.

The ends lost 3 bases at V and 5 bases at J; junction bases unmatched: 11. CDR3 length: 16 residues. Looked up from germline, CDR1 is MDHEN and CDR2 is SYDVKM. Seattle patients were enrolled during active infection and followed longitudinally. Authors' analysis steps: Amplification of reference gene primers was used by the study to estimate nucleated cell counts. The data were produced by immunoSEQ multiplex PCR, yet TCRdb's version contains in-frame clones alone and is incomplete. The V and J calls and clone size come from that table; D and trimming were worked out from the DNA. The table shows approximately 290,000 clones, with approximately 85% occurring only once.

The sequencing input was peripheral blood. The clonotype originates from a human donor with COVID-19, enrolled during active disease. The donor label of this sample is uncertain. This sequence joins TRBV28 and TRBJ1-1, with TRBD1 identical over 8 bases. The CDR3 bases are TGTGCCAGCAGTTTGGGACAGGTTTTGGGATGGACTGAAGCTTTCTTT. Translation: CASSLGQVLGWTEAFF.